This TCR beta chain originates from a study of beta chain features in type 1 diabetes. Study-wide background: Analysis included about 100 million sorted cells drawn from all samples. Study-wide results and limits: The similarity of naive, central memory and Treg TCRB repertoires appeared greater among patients than among healthy donors.

Germline CDR1 is LNHDA and CDR2 is SQIVND (reference sequence). The CDR3 is 15 residues long. The V and J ends lost 3 bases and 4 bases respectively, with 15 bases between them. The sequenced template was cDNA made from the entire isolated RNA. TCRdb's table, derived via immunoSEQ multiplex PCR, lists solely in-frame clones and lacks some. The table shows roughly 450,000 clones, with about 15% occurring only once. Purity above 95% was achieved in all sorted populations. This clone was observed a handful of times. Its antigen is currently unknown. The V gene is TRBV19, the J gene TRBJ2-5; D unresolved. The TCR originated in a man younger than 45 in good health. Sequencing used naive CD4+ T cells from blood. The CDR3 protein is CASSMLEFGSETQYF. Written as DNA, the CDR3 is TGTGCCAGTAGTATGTTAGAGTTCGGCTCAGAGACCCAGTACTTC.